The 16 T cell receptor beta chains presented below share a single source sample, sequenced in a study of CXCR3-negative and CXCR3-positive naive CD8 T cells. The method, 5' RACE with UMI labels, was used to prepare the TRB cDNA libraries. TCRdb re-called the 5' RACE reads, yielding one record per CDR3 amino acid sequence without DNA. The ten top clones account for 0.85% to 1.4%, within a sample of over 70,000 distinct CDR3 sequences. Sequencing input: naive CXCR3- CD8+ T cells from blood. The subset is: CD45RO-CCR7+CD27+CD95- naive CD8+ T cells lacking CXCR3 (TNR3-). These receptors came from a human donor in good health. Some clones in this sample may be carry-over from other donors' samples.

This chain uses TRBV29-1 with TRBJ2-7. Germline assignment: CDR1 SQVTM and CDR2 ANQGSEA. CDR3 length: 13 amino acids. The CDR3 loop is CSVSSTEIYEQYF.

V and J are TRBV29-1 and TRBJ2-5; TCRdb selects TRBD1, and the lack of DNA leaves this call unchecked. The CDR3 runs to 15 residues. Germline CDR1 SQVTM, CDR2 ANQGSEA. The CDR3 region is CSVDRLLGGQETQYF.

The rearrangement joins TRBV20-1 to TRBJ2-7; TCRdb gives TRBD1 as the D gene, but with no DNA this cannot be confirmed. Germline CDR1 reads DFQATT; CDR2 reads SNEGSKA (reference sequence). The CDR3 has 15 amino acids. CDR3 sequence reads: CSATVEGTGGYEQYF.

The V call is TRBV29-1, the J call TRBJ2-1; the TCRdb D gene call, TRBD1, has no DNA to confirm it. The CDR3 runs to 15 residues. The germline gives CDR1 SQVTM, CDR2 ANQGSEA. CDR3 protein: CSVETLTGPGNEQFF.

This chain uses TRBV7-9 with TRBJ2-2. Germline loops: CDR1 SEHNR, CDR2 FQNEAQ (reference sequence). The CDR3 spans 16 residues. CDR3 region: CASSPLGGGDAGELFF.

CDR3 region: CASSPDRVYAEAFF. The chain employs TRBV6-2 or TRBV6-3 and TRBJ1-1; the D call of TRBD1 rests on TCRdb alone, since no DNA is present to check it. The CDR3 is 14 amino acids. Germline CDR1 MNHEY, CDR2 SVGEGT.

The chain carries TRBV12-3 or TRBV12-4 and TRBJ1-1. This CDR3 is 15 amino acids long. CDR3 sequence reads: CASSLATGPNTEAFF.

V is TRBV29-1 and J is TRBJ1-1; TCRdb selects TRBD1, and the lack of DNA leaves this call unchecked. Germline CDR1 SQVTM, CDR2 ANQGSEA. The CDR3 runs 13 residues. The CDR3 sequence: CSVGGSWNTEAFF. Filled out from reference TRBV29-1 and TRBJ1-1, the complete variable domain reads SAVISQKPSRDICQRGTSLTIQCQVDSQVTMMFWYRQQPGQSLTLIATANQGSEATYESGFVIDKFPISRPNLTFSTLTVSNMSPEDSSIYLCSVGGSWNTEAFFGQGTRLTVV.

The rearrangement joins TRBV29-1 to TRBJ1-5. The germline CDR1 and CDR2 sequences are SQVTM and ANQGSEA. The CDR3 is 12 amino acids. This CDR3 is CSGKNLGQPQHF.

The CDR3 region is CATSREGDIDTEAFF. The J gene is TRBJ1-1, the V gene TRBV15; TCRdb selects TRBD1, and the lack of DNA leaves this call unchecked. Per germline, CDR1 LNHNV and CDR2 YYDKDF (reference sequence). This CDR3 is 15 amino acids long.

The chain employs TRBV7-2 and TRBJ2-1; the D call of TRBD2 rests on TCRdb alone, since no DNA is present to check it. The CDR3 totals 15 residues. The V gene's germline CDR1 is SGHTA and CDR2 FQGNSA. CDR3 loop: CASSFGLAGNNEQFF.

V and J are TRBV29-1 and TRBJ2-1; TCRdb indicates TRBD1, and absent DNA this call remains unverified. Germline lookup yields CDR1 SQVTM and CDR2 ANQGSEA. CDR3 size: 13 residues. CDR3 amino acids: CSVGGAEYNEQFF.

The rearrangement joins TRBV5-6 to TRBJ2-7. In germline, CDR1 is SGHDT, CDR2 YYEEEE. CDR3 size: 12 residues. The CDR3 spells CASSLDGKEQYF.

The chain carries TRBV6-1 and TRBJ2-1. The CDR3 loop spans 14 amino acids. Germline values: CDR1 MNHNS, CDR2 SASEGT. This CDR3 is CASSLISTYNEQFF.

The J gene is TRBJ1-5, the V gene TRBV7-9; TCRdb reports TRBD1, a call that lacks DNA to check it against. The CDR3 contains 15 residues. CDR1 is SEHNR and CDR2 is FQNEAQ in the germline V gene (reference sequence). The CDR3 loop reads CASSPPGRKDQPQHF. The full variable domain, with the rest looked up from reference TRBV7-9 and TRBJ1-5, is DTGVSQNPRHKITKRGQNVTFRCDPISEHNRLYWYRQTLGQGPEFLTYFQNEAQLEKSRLLSDRFSAERPKGSFSTLEIQRTEQGDSAMYLCASSPPGRKDQPQHFGDGTRLSIL.

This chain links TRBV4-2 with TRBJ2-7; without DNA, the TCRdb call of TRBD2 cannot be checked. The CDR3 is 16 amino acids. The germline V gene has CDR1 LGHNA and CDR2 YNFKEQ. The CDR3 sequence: CASSPRTSGGADEQYF.